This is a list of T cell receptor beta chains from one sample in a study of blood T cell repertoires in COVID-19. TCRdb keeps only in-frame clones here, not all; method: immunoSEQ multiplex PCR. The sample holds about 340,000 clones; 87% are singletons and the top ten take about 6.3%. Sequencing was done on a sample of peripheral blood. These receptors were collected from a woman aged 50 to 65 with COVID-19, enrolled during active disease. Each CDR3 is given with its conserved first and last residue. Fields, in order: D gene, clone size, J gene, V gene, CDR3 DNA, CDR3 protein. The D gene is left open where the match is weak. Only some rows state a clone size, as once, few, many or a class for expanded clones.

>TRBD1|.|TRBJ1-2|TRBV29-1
TGCAGCGTTCAAGGACAGGGGAACTATGGCTACACCTTC
CSVQGQGNYGYTF
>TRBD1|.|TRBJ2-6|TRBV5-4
TGTGCCAGCAGCTTGACAGGGGGCCGGGCCAACGTCCTGACTTTC
CASSLTGGRANVLTF
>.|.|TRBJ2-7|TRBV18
TGTGCCAGCTCACAGGGACTCAACTCCTACGAGCAGTACTTC
CASSQGLNSYEQYF
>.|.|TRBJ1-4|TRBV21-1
TGTGCCAGCAAACGAACACGTCACCTTGCAACTAATTGTCGGGTGGATGAAAAACTGTTTTTT
CASKRTRHLATNCRVDEKLFF
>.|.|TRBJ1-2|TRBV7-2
TGTGCCAGCAGCTTAGTACCCGCTGGGGGGACGAATGGCTACACCTTC
CASSLVPAGGTNGYTF
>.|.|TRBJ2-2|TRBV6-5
TGTGCCAGCAGCCGCACGGGCGGGGAGCTGTTTTTT
CASSRTGGELFF
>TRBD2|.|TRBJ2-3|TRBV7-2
TGTGCCAGCAGCCCCAAGGAGCTAGCGGGAGGGATAGATACGCAGTATTTT
CASSPKELAGGIDTQYF
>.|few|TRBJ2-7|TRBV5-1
TGCGCCAGCAGCTCAGAACTGACTTCCTACGAGCAGTACTTC
CASSSELTSYEQYF
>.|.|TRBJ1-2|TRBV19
TGTGCCAGTAGTGGTGTCAGGGCCGTCTATGGCTACACCTTC
CASSGVRAVYGYTF
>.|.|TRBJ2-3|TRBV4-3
TGCGCCAGCAGCCAAAACAGGGCAGATACGCAGTATTTT
CASSQNRADTQYF
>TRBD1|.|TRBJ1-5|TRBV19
TGTGCCAGTAGTCTTCGGACAGGGGGCAATCAGCCCCAGCATTTT
CASSLRTGGNQPQHF
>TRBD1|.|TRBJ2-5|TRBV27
TGTGCCAGCAGGAGCCGGGACAGGGTACGGGAGACCCAGTACTTC
CASRSRDRVRETQYF
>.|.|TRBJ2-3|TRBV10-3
TGTGCCATCAGTGAGACAGGCCGCGGACCAGATACGCAGTATTTT
CAISETGRGPDTQYF
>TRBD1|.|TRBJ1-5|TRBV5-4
TGTGCCAGCAGCTCGGCAGGGGGTCGGAATCAGCCCCAGCATTTT
CASSSAGGRNQPQHF
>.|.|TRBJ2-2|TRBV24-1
TGTGCCACCAGTTCCACAGGGTTAGGGGAGCTGTTTTTT
CATSSTGLGELFF
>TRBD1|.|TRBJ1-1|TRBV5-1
TGCGCCAGCAGCTTGGGGACAGGAGGGAACACTGAAGCTTTCTTT
CASSLGTGGNTEAFF
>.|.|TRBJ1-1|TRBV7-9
TGTGCCAGCAGCTCCACAGGGAAAACTGAAGCTTTCTTT
CASSSTGKTEAFF
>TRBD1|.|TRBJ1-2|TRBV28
TGTGCCAGCATTGGGGAAGATTCAGGGGGCAACTATGGCTACACCTTC
CASIGEDSGGNYGYTF
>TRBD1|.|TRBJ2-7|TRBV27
TGTGCCAGCAGCCTCGGGACAGGGACCCAGCAGTACTTC
CASSLGTGTQQYF
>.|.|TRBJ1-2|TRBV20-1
TGCAGTGCTAGTAGTCGGCGGAGCTACACCTTC
CSASSRRSYTF
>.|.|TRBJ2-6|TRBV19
TGTGCCAGTAGTATAGTACAGGCCCCTGGGGCCAACGTCCTGACTTTC
CASSIVQAPGANVLTF
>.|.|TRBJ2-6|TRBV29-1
TGCAGCGTTGTGGAGGGGACCGGGCGAGGCGTCCTGACTTTC
CSVVEGTGRGVLTF
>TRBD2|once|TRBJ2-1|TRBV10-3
TGTGCCATCCGTGCCGGGACTAGCGGGAGGGCTCGGGAAAATGAGCAGTTCTTC
CAIRAGTSGRARENEQFF
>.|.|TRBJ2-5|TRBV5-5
TGTGCCAGCAGCGATGGGGCGGCCCAAGAGACCCAGTACTTC
CASSDGAAQETQYF
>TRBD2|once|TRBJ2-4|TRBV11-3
TGTGCCAGCAGCTTCTACGGGGGGAAGGAGGGCAAAAACATTCAGTACTTC
CASSFYGGKEGKNIQYF
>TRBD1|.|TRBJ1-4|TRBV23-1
TGCGCCAGCAGTCACCGAGGGACAGGGGGGAGTAATGAAAAACTGTTTTTT
CASSHRGTGGSNEKLFF
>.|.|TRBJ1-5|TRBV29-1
TGCAGCGTTGTAAAAGGGGGACGGGGGGTAAATCAGCCCCAGCATTTT
CSVVKGGRGVNQPQHF
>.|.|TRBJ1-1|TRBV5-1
TGCGCCAGCAGCTGGAACAGTAACACTGAAGCTTTCTTT
CASSWNSNTEAFF
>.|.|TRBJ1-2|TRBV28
TGTGCCAGCAGTTCCCGGGACACGGGCTATGGCTACACCTTC
CASSSRDTGYGYTF
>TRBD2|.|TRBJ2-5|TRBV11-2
TGTGCCAGCAGCTTAGCGGGAGGAGGCGAGACCCAGTACTTC
CASSLAGGGETQYF
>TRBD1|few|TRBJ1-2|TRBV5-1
TGCGCCAGCAGCCAATGGGGACAGAACCTGGGCTACACCTTC
CASSQWGQNLGYTF
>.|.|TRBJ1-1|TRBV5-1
TGCGCCAGCAGCTTAGGAGGGCGGGTGAACACTGAAGCTTTCTTT
CASSLGGRVNTEAFF
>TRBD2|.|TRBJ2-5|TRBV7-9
TGTGCCAGCAGCTCGCTAACCGGGACTAGCGCGGGAGAGACCCAGTACTTC
CASSSLTGTSAGETQYF